Following are 22 T cell receptor beta chains from one sample sequenced in a study of tumor-infiltrating lymphocytes in primary liver carcinoma. Using a constant-region primer together with ProtoScript II reverse transcriptase, TCR beta cDNA was made from about 500 ng of total RNA. Slightly modified ARM-PCR with three nested multiplex PCR rounds yielded TCR beta libraries. TRBV1-TRBV30 forward primers paired with a C-beta reverse primer were used in the first two PCR rounds, which ran roughly 9 cycles each. TCRdb re-called the multiplex PCR reads with MiXCR, one entry per CDR3 protein. The table records about 310,000 distinct CDR3 sequences, around 50% of them present only once. Unsorted whole blood supplied the blood RNA, and germline DNA was isolated too. Material: peripheral blood. Receptors were obtained from a woman aged 25 to 45 with primary liver carcinoma and hepatitis B virus infection.

The sample holds many counts of this clonotype. The V call is TRBV29-1, the J call TRBJ2-2; D unclear. This CDR3 has 11 amino acids. Germline V gene lookup returns CDR1 SQVTM and CDR2 ANQGSEA. Trimming stripped 6 bases from V and 6 bases from J, with 8 bases between. As DNA, the CDR3 is TGCAGCGTGAGCAGTCCCGGGGAGCTGTTTTTT. Protein sequence: CSVSSPGELFF.

Concerning this clonotype: It may be a read error: a sequence one base away is much more abundant. CDR3 nucleotide sequence: TGTGCCAGCAGTTCGAGTCGCGCAGTTGACGAGCAGTACTTC. Translated, it gives CASSSSRAVDEQYF. This chain joins TRBV6-2 or TRBV6-3 and TRBJ2-7, with D hard to call. Trimming pared 4 bases from V and 5 bases from J, leaving 15 bases between. Per the germline V gene, CDR1 is MNHEY and CDR2 is SVGEGT. This CDR3 has 14 residues.

Only a few counts were recorded for this clonotype. The rearrangement joins TRBV13 to TRBJ1-2; the D is unclear. Germline values: CDR1 PRHDT, CDR2 FYEKMQ (reference sequence). This CDR3 spans 14 amino acids. V lost 2 bases and J 4 bases, leaving 11 bases between the germline ends. CDR3 bases: TGTGCCAGCAGCTTAAGCTCAGAACTCTATGGCTACACCTTC. Encoded protein: CASSLSSELYGYTF.

This chain's CDR3 is CASSSGLAGGLGSGNEQFF. In nucleotides, the CDR3 is TGTGCCAGCAGCTCGGGACTAGCGGGAGGGCTGGGAAGTGGCAATGAGCAGTTCTTC. The chain has TRBV7-9 and TRBJ2-1, with 16 bases matching TRBD2. Trimming at V came to 4 bases and at J to 6 bases, leaving 12 bases not matched to a gene. Germline V gene lookup returns CDR1 SEHNR and CDR2 FQNEAQ (reference sequence). The CDR3 spans 19 residues. Full variable domain (remainder filled in from reference TRBV7-9 and TRBJ2-1): DTGVSQNPRHKITKRGQNVTFRCDPISEHNRLYWYRQTLGQGPEFLTYFQNEAQLEKSRLLSDRFSAERPKGSFSTLEIQRTEQGDSAMYLCASSSGLAGGLGSGNEQFFGPGTRLTVL.

In the case of this clonotype: At one of its ends the junction is not consistent with the germline gene, which may arise from a read error. The chain combines TRBV11-2 with TRBJ2-2, with no clear D. Germline assignment: CDR1 SGHAT and CDR2 FQNNGV. The CDR3 covers 15 residues. CDR3 amino acids: CTSSIAALTTGELFF. For the CDR3, the DNA is TGTACCAGCAGCATTGCAGCTTTGACGACCGGGGAGCTGTTTTTT. The entire variable domain, with the rest obtained from reference TRBV11-2 and TRBJ2-2, is as follows: EAGVAQSPRYKIIEKRQSVAFWCNPISGHATLYWYQQILGQGPKLLIQFQNNGVVDDSQLPKDRFSAERLKGVDSTLKIQPAKLEDSAVYLCTSSIAALTTGELFFGEGSRLTVL.

Comment on this clonotype: Being one base from a much bigger clone, this may be a read error. The CDR3 coding sequence is TGTGCCAGCAGCCAAGGATCGGGAGCAGACTCCTACAATGAGCAGTTCTTC. Encoded protein: CASSQGSGADSYNEQFF. V gene TRBV4-2 combines with J gene TRBJ2-1; a weak D match, TRBD2 (6 bases). Trimming stripped 1 base from V and 0 bases from J, with 13 bases between. The germline V gene encodes CDR1 LGHNA and CDR2 YNFKEQ. This CDR3 is 17 amino acids long.

With regard to this clonotype: One junction end disagrees with the germline gene, perhaps due to a read error. The rearrangement links TRBV11-3 to TRBJ2-1; TRBD2 agrees at 12 bases. This CDR3 is built from 17 residues. Germline lookup yields CDR1 SGHNT and CDR2 YENEEA. CDR3 sequence: CASSLDLLAGGYNVQFF. The CDR3 DNA follows: TGTGCCAGCAGCTTAGACCTACTAGCGGGGGGCTACAATGTGCAGTTCTTC.

This clonotype was seen ten or more times. This chain links TRBV6-2 or TRBV6-3 with TRBJ1-5; no reliable D call. This CDR3 contains 12 residues. Deletions cut 6 bases from V and 2 bases from J, with 5 bases between. Germline CDR1 is MNHEY and CDR2 is SVGEGT. CDR3 sequence: CASRAGNQPQHF. For the CDR3, the DNA is TGTGCCAGCAGGGCGGGCAATCAGCCCCAGCATTTT.

Comments on this clonotype: The germline gene is not matched at one end of the junction; a read error may be the cause. The chain combines TRBV5-5 with TRBJ2-3; D may correspond to TRBD1 or TRBD2 (5 bases each). The germline gives CDR1 SGHKS, CDR2 YYEKEE (reference sequence). This CDR3 has 13 residues. The CDR3 region is CANSFEGPDTQYF. CDR3 in DNA: TGTGCCAACAGCTTTGAGGGGCCAGATACGCAGTATTTT.

This clonotype has at least ten counts. The CDR3 reads CASSYSLAGVHNEQFF. The CDR3 coding sequence is TGTGCCAGCAGTTACTCACTAGCGGGAGTCCACAATGAGCAGTTCTTC. The rearrangement links TRBV6-2 or TRBV6-3 to TRBJ2-1; 11 bases line up with TRBD2. Unmatched junction bases numbered 3, after V lost 0 bases and J lost 5 bases. Germline CDR1 MNHEY, CDR2 SVGEGT. The CDR3 covers 16 residues.

Concerning this clonotype itself: One end of the junction fails to match germline, which may point to a read error. This chain links TRBV11-2 with TRBJ1-2; a possible D gene is TRBD1 (6 bases). The CDR3 contains 14 residues. CDR1 and CDR2 from the germline V gene are SGHAT and FQNNGV. The CDR3 bases are TGTGCTAGCAGCTTCGGGGGGCCGGGCTATGGCTACGCCTTC. It specifies CASSFGGPGYGYAF. Drawing the rest from reference TRBV11-2 and TRBJ1-2, the complete variable domain is EAGVAQSPRYKIIEKRQSVAFWCNPISGHATLYWYQQILGQGPKLLIQFQNNGVVDDSQLPKDRFSAERLKGVDSTLKIQPAKLEDSAVYLCASSFGGPGYGYAFGSGTRLTVV.

Remarks on this clonotype: This could be a read error, since a much larger clone is one nucleotide away. The chain employs TRBV5-6 and TRBJ2-1; 7 nucleotides align to TRBD1. The CDR3 has 13 residues. From germline, CDR1 is SGHDT and CDR2 YYEEEE. The DNA of the CDR3 is TGTGCCCGCAGCCACGACAGGGATCACGAGCAGTTCTTC. Residues: CARSHDRDHEQFF.

Comments on this clonotype: This may come from a read error, since a much larger clone is one base off. This is likely a read error, given that the CDR3 carries no conserved phenylalanine or tryptophan at its end. The rearrangement links TRBV6-1 to TRBJ2-7; D remains ambiguous. Germline CDR1 is MNHNS and CDR2 is SASEGT. CDR3 length: 14 amino acids. Trimming took 3 bases from V and 2 from J, leaving 11 bases between them. The CDR3 loop is CASSEFGCPYEQYL. The CDR3 DNA is TGTGCCAGCAGTGAGTTTGGGTGTCCCTACGAGCAGTACCTC.

To note about this clonotype: A single base separates this from a much larger clone, so it may be a read error. The chain has TRBV10-2 and TRBJ2-1; 7 bases map to TRBD2. The CDR3 is 15 residues long. CDR1 WSHSY and CDR2 SAAADI come from the germline V gene. Here the CDR3 DNA reads TGCACCAGCAGTGCGTTTAGCGGGCGGGACGATGAGCAGTTCTTC. Protein product: CTSSAFSGRDDEQFF.

This sequence joins TRBV13 and TRBJ2-5, with TRBD1 as a possible D gene (5 bases). This CDR3 contains 13 residues. Per germline, CDR1 PRHDT and CDR2 FYEKMQ (reference sequence). V lost 6 bases and J lost 3, with 11 bases in between. CDR3 sequence (DNA): TGTGCCAGCAGACTACAGGTGGAAGAGACCCAGTACTTC. It yields the protein CASRLQVEETQYF.

The chain is built from TRBV13 and TRBJ2-7, with TRBD1 as a possible D gene (5 bases). The V and J ends lost 1 base and 0 bases respectively, with 13 bases between them. The CDR3 extends over 16 amino acids. The germline CDR1 and CDR2 sequences are PRHDT and FYEKMQ (reference sequence). The CDR3 DNA reads TGTGCCAGCAGCTTAGCGCAGGGAATCCTCTCCTACGAGCAGTACTTC. Translation gives CASSLAQGILSYEQYF. Full variable domain (rest looked up from reference TRBV13 and TRBJ2-7): AAGVIQSPRHLIKEKRETATLKCYPIPRHDTVYWYQQGPGQDPQFLISFYEKMQSDKGSIPDRFSAQQFSDYHSELNMSSLELGDSALYFCASSLAQGILSYEQYFGPGTRLTVT.

This clonotype appeared a few times. The chain links TRBV7-9 to TRBJ2-3, with D possibly matching TRBD2 (6 bases). CDR1 and CDR2 from the germline V gene are SEHNR and FQNEAQ (reference sequence). The CDR3 totals 17 residues. V was shortened by 5 bases and J by 0 bases, with 18 bases between the two germline ends. CDR3 bases: TGTGCCAGCAGCCCCCCGGGACTGACTACTAGCACAGATACGCAGTATTTT. Protein sequence: CASSPPGLTTSTDTQYF.

V gene TRBV30 combines with J gene TRBJ2-3; D might be TRBD1 (5 bases). The length of the CDR3 is 13 residues. CDR1 and CDR2 (germline): GTSNPN, SVGIG (reference sequence). V dropped 3 bases and J dropped 4 bases, with 11 bases sitting between them. CDR3 bases: TGTGCCTGGAGCTCCTTGACAGCAGATACGCAGTATTTT. Translated: CAWSSLTADTQYF.

Worth noting for this clonotype: A read error may produce the germline difference seen at one junction end. The V call is TRBV5-6, the J call TRBJ2-7, with D hard to call. The CDR3 is 13 amino acids. CDR1 and CDR2 (germline): SGHDT, YYEEEE. The CDR3 loop reads CTSSLGWLDEQYF. CDR3 nucleotide sequence: TGTACCAGCAGCTTGGGGTGGCTAGACGAGCAGTACTTC.

This chain joins TRBV12-5 and TRBJ1-5; D is unresolved. The CDR3 loop spans 14 amino acids. Trimming removed 0 bases at V and 3 bases at J, with 6 bases between. CDR1 is LGHNT and CDR2 is FRNRAP in the germline V gene. The CDR3 region has the DNA TGTGCTAGTGGTTTGGTACCCTTCAATCAGCCCCAGCATTTT. Protein product: CASGLVPFNQPQHF.

This chain connects TRBV6-6 to TRBJ2-5; 10 bases agree with TRBD2. This CDR3 comprises 16 residues. Germline trimming cut 5 bases from V and 5 bases from J; bases unmatched to any gene: 11. The V gene's germline CDR1 is MNHNY and CDR2 SVGAGI (reference sequence). This CDR3 is CASSRDLAGVGETQYF. For the CDR3, the DNA is TGTGCCAGCAGTCGAGACCTAGCGGGAGTGGGGGAGACCCAGTACTTC.

The chain is built from TRBV11-3 and TRBJ2-7; a weak D match, TRBD1 (5 bases). CDR3 length: 14 residues. V was trimmed by 1 base and J by 3 bases, leaving 10 bases between them. The germline CDR1 and CDR2 sequences are SGHNT and YENEEA. CDR3 region: CASSLGGADYEQYF. The CDR3 DNA reads TGTGCCAGCAGCTTAGGTGGGGCGGACTACGAGCAGTACTTC.